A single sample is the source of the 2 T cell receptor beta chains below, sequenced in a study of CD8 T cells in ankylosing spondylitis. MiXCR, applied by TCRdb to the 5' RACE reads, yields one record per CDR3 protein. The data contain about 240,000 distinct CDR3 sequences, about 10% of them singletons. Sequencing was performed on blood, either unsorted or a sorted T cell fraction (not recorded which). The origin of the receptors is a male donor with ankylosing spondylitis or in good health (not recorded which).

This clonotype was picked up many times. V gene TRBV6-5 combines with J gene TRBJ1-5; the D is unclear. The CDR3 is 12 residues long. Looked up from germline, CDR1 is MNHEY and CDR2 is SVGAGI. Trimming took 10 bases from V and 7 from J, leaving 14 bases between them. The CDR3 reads CATNRAGQPQHF. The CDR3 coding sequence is TGTGCCACCAATAGGGCTGGGCAGCCCCAGCATTTT.

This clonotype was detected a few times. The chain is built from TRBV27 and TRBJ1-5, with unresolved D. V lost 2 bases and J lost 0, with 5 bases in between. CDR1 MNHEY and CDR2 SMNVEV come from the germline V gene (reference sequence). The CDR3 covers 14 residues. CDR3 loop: CASSLAYSNQPQHF. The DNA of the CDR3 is TGTGCCAGCAGTTTAGCTTATAGCAATCAGCCCCAGCATTTT.